The next 11 T cell receptor beta chains were all read from a single sample in a study of T cell repertoires in cytomegalovirus infection (dated by TCRdb to about 2019). Sequencing instrument: Illumina HiSeq 1500. TCRdb took the public reads, trimmed them with fastp at Q25, ran MiXCR for clone calling and kept in-frame beta chains. Duplicate CDR3 protein sequences are folded into a single record with the most common DNA and genes. The sample records under 350,000 distinct CDR3 sequences, 9% to 9.5% of which are singletons. The ten largest clones add up to around 4% of the sample. Material for sequencing was PBMCs. These receptors all stem from a human donor in good health (CMV status not recorded). Some clones in this sample may be carry-over from other donors' samples.

This chain links TRBV4-3 with TRBJ2-7; no clear D. The CDR3 covers 13 residues. Per germline, CDR1 LGHNA and CDR2 YSLEER. Trimming cost V 1 base and J 4 bases, with 8 bases left between them. CDR3 sequence reads: CASSQGLWYEQYF. CDR3 coding DNA: TGCGCCAGCAGCCAAGGGCTGTGGTACGAGCAGTACTTC.

This sequence joins TRBV6-8 and TRBJ2-7; weak D call: TRBD2 (5 bases). With 5 bases removed from V and 0 bases from J, the gap between germline ends came to 14 bases. Germline assignment: CDR1 MNHGY and CDR2 SAAAGT. CDR3 length: 15 amino acids. The CDR3, as DNA: TGTGCCAGCAGTCCCCCCGGGGTTAGCTCCTACGAGCAGTACTTC. It yields the protein CASSPPGVSSYEQYF.

This clonotype was seen repeatedly, ten times or more. J is TRBJ1-5 and V is TRBV19; D may be TRBD1 (5 bases). The CDR3 totals 19 residues. Trimming pared 7 bases from V and 2 bases from J, leaving 27 bases between. Germline values: CDR1 LNHDA, CDR2 SQIVND (reference sequence). CDR3 in DNA: TGTGCCAGTACCCCCCGCCGGGGACGTGGGTATAGAGGCAATCAGCCCCAGCATTTT. Translation: CASTPRRGRGYRGNQPQHF.

This clonotype has more than one count but fewer than ten. This sequence joins TRBV27 and TRBJ2-7; 8 bases map to TRBD2. With 3 bases clipped from V and 3 bases from J, the junction kept 4 bases outside the gene matches. Germline CDR1 and CDR2: MNHEY and SMNVEV (reference sequence). This CDR3 spans 14 amino acids. The CDR3 region is CASSLGGRHYEQYF. The CDR3 nucleotides are TGTGCCAGCAGTTTGGGCGGGAGGCACTACGAGCAGTACTTC.

The V gene is TRBV27, the J gene TRBJ2-3; D is unresolved. V dropped 8 bases and J dropped 7 bases, with 7 bases sitting between them. The germline gives CDR1 MNHEY, CDR2 SMNVEV (reference sequence). CDR3 size: 10 residues. The CDR3 region is CASGDNTQYF. CDR3 DNA: TGTGCCAGCGGTGATAATACGCAGTATTTT.

This clonotype was observed many times. The chain employs TRBV7-9 and TRBJ2-7; D remains ambiguous. The CDR3 is 17 residues long. The V gene lost 2 bases and the J gene lost 7 bases, with 24 bases spanning the gap. The germline V gene encodes CDR1 SEHNR and CDR2 FQNEAQ (reference sequence). The CDR3 sequence is CASSLSLSRAPGWEQYF. The CDR3 DNA sequence: TGTGCCAGCAGCTTAAGCCTGTCCCGGGCCCCCGGATGGGAGCAGTACTTC.

The table lists this clonotype with a few counts. The chain links TRBV7-9 to TRBJ2-2; 9 bases align to TRBD2. The CDR3 is made up of 18 amino acids. Germline V lookup: CDR1 SEHNR, CDR2 FQNEAQ (reference sequence). The V gene end was trimmed by 5 bases and the J gene end by 2 bases; junction bases not matched to a gene: 12. The chain's CDR3 is CASSLRRGLAANTGELFF. The CDR3 nucleotides read TGTGCCAGCAGCCTTAGAAGGGGACTAGCAGCCAACACCGGGGAGCTGTTTTTT.

The V and J genes are TRBV29-1 and TRBJ1-2, with TRBD1 matching 7 bases. The CDR3 has 12 residues. Germline-derived CDR1 and CDR2 are SQVTM and ANQGSEA. The V and J ends lost 5 bases and 8 bases, in that order; junction bases with no gene match: 8. The CDR3 bases are TGCAGCGTTAAGGACAGGATTGAAGGCTACACCTTC. Translation gives CSVKDRIEGYTF.

The sample holds a few counts of this clonotype. The rearrangement joins TRBV5-4 to TRBJ1-2; no clear D. The CDR3 runs 15 residues. Germline V CDR1 and CDR2: SGHNT, YYREEE (reference sequence). V was trimmed by 4 bases and J by 4 bases, leaving 17 bases between them. In DNA form, the CDR3 reads TGTGCCAGCAGCACCGCCCGTCCCGCCGGCTATGGCTACACCTTC. It specifies CASSTARPAGYGYTF.

This chain joins TRBV4-1 and TRBJ2-5; D gene unclear. The CDR3 contains 15 residues. V gave up 0 bases and J gave up 11 bases, with 19 bases separating them. In germline, CDR1 is MGHRA, CDR2 YSYEKL. The CDR3 region has the DNA TGCGCCAGCAGCCAAGATTTTGCTAAGCGTTGGCGTCAGTACTTC. Its protein is CASSQDFAKRWRQYF.

This clonotype was observed many times. This rearrangement joins TRBV15 to TRBJ2-7; 10 bases agree with TRBD2. V gave up 1 base and J gave up 2 bases; unmatched junction bases: 5. Germline V gene data show CDR1 as LNHNV and CDR2 as YYDKDF (reference sequence). The CDR3 is made up of 16 amino acids. CDR3 DNA: TGTGCCACCAGCAGAGTAAGCGGGGGGGCTACCTACGAGCAGTACTTC. This gives the protein CATSRVSGGATYEQYF.